This T cell receptor (beta chain) was sequenced for a study of regulatory T cells in long-lasting Graves disease. General study results and limits: When disease was persistent, TRBV28, TRBJ1-2 and TRBJ2-5 were the favored segments.

Between the trimmed V and J ends, which lost 6 bases and 5 bases, there was a span of 16 bases. The CDR3 loop spans 14 amino acids. iRepertoire HTBI primers and Arm-PCR of CDR3 regions built TCR beta libraries. From the multiplex PCR reads, TCRdb called clonotypes with MiXCR, one entry per CDR3 protein. Altogether 200,000 to 250,000 distinct CDR3 sequences are present, roughly 19% being singletons, with the ten largest covering around 11%. This clonotype was counted ten times or more. Antigen: not known. The time point denotes: newly diagnosed GD, antithyroid drugs for less than 3 months. From RNA extracted from PBMCs, the TCR library was made. The patients were enrolled through endocrinology in Xi'an, China. The data were also submitted as part of a second study, on T cells in Graves' hyperthyroidism and ophthalmopathy.

This chain links TRBV12-3 or TRBV12-4 with TRBJ2-5; possibly TRBD1 or TRBD2 for D (6 bases each). Sequenced here: peripheral blood mononuclear cells (PBMCs), sampled at new diagnosis, from a patient treated with antithyroid drugs. The source of this sequence is a woman in her thirties with Graves disease. As DNA, the CDR3 is TGTGCCAGCAGCCTCACGGGGGCTTACGAGACCCAGTACTTC. As protein: CASSLTGAYETQYF.